The clone carrying this T cell receptor beta chain was observed a handful of times. One entry per CDR3 protein results from TCRdb running MiXCR on the RT-PCR reads. The table records a few hundred thousand distinct CDR3 sequences, 14% of them present only once. This record comes from a study of patients and donors after allogeneic stem cell transplantation. Germline V lookup: CDR1 SGDLS, CDR2 YYNGEE. The CDR3 is 15 residues long. The V gene lost 0 bases and the J gene lost 0 bases, with 9 bases spanning the gap. V is TRBV9 and J is TRBJ2-5; D is unresolved. The receptor was isolated from a human donor who was either an allogeneic HSCT recipient or a stem cell or donor lymphocyte infusion donor (not recorded which). It is not recorded whose cells these are; they may come from a transplant donor. Sequencing was performed on blood, either unsorted or a sorted T cell fraction (not recorded which). CDR3 sequence reads: CASSVGGVYQETQYF. DNA of the CDR3: TGTGCCAGCAGCGTAGGTGGGGTTTACCAAGAGACCCAGTACTTC.